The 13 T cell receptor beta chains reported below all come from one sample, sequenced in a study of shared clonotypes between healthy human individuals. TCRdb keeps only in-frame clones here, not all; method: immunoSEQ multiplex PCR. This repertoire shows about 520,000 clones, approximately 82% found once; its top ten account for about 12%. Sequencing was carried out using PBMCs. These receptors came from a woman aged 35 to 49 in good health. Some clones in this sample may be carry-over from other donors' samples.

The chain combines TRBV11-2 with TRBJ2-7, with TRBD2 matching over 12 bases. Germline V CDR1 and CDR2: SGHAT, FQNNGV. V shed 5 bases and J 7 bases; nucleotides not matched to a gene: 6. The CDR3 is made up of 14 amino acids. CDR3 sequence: CASSTLAGGPEQYF. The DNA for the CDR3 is TGTGCCAGCAGCACCCTAGCGGGAGGGCCAGAGCAGTACTTC.

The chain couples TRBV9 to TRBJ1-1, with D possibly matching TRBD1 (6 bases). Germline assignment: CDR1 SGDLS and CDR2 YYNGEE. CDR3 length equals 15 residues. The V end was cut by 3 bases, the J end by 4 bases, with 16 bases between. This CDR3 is CASSASFGGRTEAFF. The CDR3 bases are TGTGCCAGCAGCGCCTCGTTTGGGGGCCGCACTGAAGCTTTCTTT.

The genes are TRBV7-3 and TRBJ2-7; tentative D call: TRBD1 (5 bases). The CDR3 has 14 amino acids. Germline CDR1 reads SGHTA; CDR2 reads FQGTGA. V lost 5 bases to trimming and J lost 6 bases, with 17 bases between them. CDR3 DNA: TGTGCCAGCAGCACCTCGTCAGGGCCGGGCGAGCAGTACTTC. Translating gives CASSTSSGPGEQYF.

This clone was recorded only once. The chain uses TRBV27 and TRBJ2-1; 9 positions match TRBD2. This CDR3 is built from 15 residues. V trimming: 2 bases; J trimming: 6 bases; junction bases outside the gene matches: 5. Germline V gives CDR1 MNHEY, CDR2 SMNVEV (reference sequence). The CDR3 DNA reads TGTGCCAGCAGTTTAATAGCGGGAGCCGGCAATGAGCAGTTCTTC. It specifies CASSLIAGAGNEQFF.

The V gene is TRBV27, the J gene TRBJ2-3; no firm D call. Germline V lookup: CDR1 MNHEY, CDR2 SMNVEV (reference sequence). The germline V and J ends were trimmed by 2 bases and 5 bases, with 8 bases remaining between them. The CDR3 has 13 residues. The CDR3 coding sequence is TGTGCCAGCAGTTTAGGGCCGGTAGATACGCAGTATTTT. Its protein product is CASSLGPVDTQYF.

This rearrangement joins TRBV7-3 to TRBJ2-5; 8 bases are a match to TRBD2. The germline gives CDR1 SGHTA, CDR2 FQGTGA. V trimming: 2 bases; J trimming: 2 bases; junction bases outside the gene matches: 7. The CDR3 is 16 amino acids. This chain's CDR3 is CASSLLPSGPQETQYF. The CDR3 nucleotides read TGTGCCAGCAGCTTATTACCTAGCGGGCCTCAAGAGACCCAGTACTTC.

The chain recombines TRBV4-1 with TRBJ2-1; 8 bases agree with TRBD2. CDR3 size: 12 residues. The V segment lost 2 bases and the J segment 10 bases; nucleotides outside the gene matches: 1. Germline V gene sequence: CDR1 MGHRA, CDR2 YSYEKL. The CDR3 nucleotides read TGCGCCAGCAGCCAACCGGGAGGGGAGCAGTTCTTC. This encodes CASSQPGGEQFF.

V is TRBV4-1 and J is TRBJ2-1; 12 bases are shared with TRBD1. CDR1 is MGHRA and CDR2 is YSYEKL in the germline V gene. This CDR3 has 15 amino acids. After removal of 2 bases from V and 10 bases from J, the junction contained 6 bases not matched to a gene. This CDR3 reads CASSQPGQGAWEQFF. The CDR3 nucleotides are TGCGCCAGCAGCCAACCGGGACAGGGGGCGTGGGAGCAGTTCTTC.

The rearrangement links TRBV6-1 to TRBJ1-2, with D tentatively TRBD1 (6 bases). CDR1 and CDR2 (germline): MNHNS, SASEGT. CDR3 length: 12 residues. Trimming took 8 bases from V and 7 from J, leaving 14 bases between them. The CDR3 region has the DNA TGTGCCAGCTTACAGGGAGAGAGTGGCTACACCTTC. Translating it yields CASLQGESGYTF.

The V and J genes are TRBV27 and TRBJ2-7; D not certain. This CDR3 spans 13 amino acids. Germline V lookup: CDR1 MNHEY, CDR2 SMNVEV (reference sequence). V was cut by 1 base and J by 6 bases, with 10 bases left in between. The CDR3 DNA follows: TGTGCCAGCAGTTTATGGGGTGTCGGCGAGCAGTACTTC. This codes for CASSLWGVGEQYF.

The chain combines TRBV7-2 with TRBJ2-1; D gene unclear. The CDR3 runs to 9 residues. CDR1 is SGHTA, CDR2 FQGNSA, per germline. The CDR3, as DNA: TGTGCAAGCCCCAATGAGCAGTTCTTC. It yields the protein CASPNEQFF.

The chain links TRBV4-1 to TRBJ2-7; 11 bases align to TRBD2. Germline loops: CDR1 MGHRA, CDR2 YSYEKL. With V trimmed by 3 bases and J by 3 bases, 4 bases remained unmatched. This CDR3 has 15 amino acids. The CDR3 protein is CASSQSLAGDYEQYF. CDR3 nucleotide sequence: TGCGCCAGCAGCCAGTCACTAGCGGGAGACTACGAGCAGTACTTC.

The CDR3 sequence: CAWSVKGYQPQHF. As DNA, the CDR3 is TGTGCCTGGAGTGTTAAGGGGTATCAGCCCCAGCATTTT. This chain uses TRBV30 with TRBJ1-5; a weak D match, TRBD1 (5 bases). V was cut by 0 bases and J by 5 bases, with 8 bases left in between. CDR1 GTSNPN and CDR2 SVGIG come from the germline V gene (reference sequence). CDR3 length: 13 amino acids. Variable domain in full (rest from reference TRBV30 and TRBJ1-5): SQTIHQWPATLVQPVGSPLSLECTVEGTSNPNLYWYRQAAGRGLQLLFYSVGIGQISSEVPQNLSASRPQDRQFILSSKKLLLSDSGFYLCAWSVKGYQPQHFGDGTRLSIL.